The T cell receptor beta chain under discussion was sequenced for a study of T cells in Graves' hyperthyroidism and ophthalmopathy. From RNA transcripts, TCR beta CDR3 regions were amplified. RT-PCR in the first round (using the HTBI primer set) targeted the TCR CDR3. TCRdb ran MiXCR on the multiplex PCR reads and lists one entry per CDR3 protein. This table has over 250,000 distinct CDR3 sequences, under 30% appearing once. This CDR3 comprises 14 residues. The germline V gene encodes CDR1 SGHRS and CDR2 YFSETQ. Between the trimmed V and J ends, which lost 4 bases and 3 bases, there was a span of 14 bases. Ten or more counts support this clonotype.

The TCR was taken from a man between 35 and 55 years old with Graves' hyperthyroidism that later progressed to Graves' ophthalmopathy. Specimen: blood. The chain uses TRBV5-1 and TRBJ2-7; perhaps TRBD2 as D (6 bases). Here the CDR3 DNA reads TGCGCCAGCAGCCCGGGACGGGGAGGCTACGAGCAGTACTTC. This translates into CASSPGRGGYEQYF.